The clone carrying this T cell receptor beta chain was seen at least ten times. TCRdb re-called the PCR reads through MiXCR, storing one row per CDR3 protein. The sample lists a few hundred thousand distinct CDR3 sequences, approximately 25% seen once, with around 0.8% in the top ten. These data originate in a study of molecular identifiers for immune sequencing clone quantification. The sequence was obtained from a human donor in good health. Some libraries in this study had Jurkat cell RNA spiked in. Sequenced material: naive CD8+ T cells from blood, with Jurkat cell RNA spiked in. Subset defined: FACS-sorted CD8+CD4-CCR7+CD45RA+ naive T cells.

The CDR3 DNA reads as TGTGCCAGCAGTAACGACCAAGAGACCCAGTACTTC. Its translation is CASSNDQETQYF. The chain is built from TRBV2 and TRBJ2-5; no clear D. V was clipped by 5 bases and J by 0 bases, with 4 bases between them. Germline lookup yields CDR1 SNHLY and CDR2 FYNNEI. The CDR3 extends over 12 amino acids.